This T cell receptor beta chain was sequenced for a study of blood T cell repertoires in COVID-19. Study information: Both acute and convalescent COVID-19 samples were obtained from the United States, Italy and Spain. Sources were T cells, B-cell-depleted T cells, or PBMCs; the material itself was cDNA or gDNA.

The length of the CDR3 is 13 residues. Trimming took 4 bases from V and 2 from J; bases not matched to a gene: 2. Germline values: CDR1 LNHNV, CDR2 YYDKDF (reference sequence). In the source study's methods: Amplified reference gene primers provided the basis for estimating nucleated cell counts. Measured with immunoSEQ multiplex PCR; TCRdb has only the in-frame clones, and not every one. V and J calls and clone size come straight from that table; D and trimming were deduced from the DNA. The sample comprises about 250,000 clones, roughly 80% of which are singletons, and 7.9% rests with the top ten. This chain links TRBV15 with TRBJ2-7, with TRBD2 matching over 7 bases. The clonotype comes from an elderly woman with acute or convalescent COVID-19. Sample: peripheral blood. The CDR3 bases are TGTGCCACCAGCATGAGCGGGACCTACGAGCAGTACTTC. It codes for CATSMSGTYEQYF.